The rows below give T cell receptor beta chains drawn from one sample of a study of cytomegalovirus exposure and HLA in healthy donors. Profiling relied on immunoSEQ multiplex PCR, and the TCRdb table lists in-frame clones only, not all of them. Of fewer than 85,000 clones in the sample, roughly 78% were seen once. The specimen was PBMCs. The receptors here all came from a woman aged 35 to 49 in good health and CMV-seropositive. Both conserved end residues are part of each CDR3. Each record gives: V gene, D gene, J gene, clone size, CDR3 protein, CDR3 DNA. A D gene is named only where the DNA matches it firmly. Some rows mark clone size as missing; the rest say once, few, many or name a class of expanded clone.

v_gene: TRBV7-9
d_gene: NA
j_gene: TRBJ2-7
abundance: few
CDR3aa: CASSLGSSEQYF
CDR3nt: TGTGCCAGCAGCTTAGGAAGTAGCGAGCAGTACTTC

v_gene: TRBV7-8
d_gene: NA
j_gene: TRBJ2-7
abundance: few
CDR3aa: CASSPSTGYEQYF
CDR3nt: TGTGCCAGCAGCCCCAGTACGGGCTACGAGCAGTACTTC

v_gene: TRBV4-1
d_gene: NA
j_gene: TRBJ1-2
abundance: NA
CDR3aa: CASSQGESYGYTF
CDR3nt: TGCGCCAGCAGCCAAGGGGAGAGCTATGGCTACACCTTC

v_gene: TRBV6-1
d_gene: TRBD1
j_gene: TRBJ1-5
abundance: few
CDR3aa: CASRATGVGNQPQHF
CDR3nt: TGTGCCAGCAGAGCTACAGGGGTAGGTAATCAGCCCCAGCATTTT

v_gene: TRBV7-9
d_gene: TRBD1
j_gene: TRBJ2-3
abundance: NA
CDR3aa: CASSGPGQGALPDTQYF
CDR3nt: TGTGCCAGCAGCGGGCCGGGACAGGGTGCCCTCCCAGATACGCAGTATTTT

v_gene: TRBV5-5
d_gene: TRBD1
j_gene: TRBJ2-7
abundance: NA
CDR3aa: CASSPRQGLLEAYEQYF
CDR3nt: TGTGCCAGCAGCCCTCGACAGGGGCTGTTAGAAGCCTACGAGCAGTACTTC

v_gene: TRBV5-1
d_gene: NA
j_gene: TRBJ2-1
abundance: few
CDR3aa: CASSLGGDPTWNEQFF
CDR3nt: TGCGCCAGCAGCTTGGGGGGGGACCCTACTTGGAATGAGCAGTTCTTC

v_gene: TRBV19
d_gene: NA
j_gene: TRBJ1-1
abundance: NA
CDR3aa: CASSMTRREAFF
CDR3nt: TGTGCCAGTAGTATGACGAGGAGAGAAGCTTTCTTT

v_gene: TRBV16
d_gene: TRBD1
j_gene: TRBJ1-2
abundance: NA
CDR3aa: CASSQEEQGARGYTF
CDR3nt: TGTGCCAGCAGCCAGGAAGAACAGGGGGCGAGGGGCTACACCTTC

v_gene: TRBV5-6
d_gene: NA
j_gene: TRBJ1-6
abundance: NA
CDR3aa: CASSLGQGSGSPLHF
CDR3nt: TGTGCCAGCAGCTTGGGTCAGGGTTCGGGTTCACCCCTCCACTTT

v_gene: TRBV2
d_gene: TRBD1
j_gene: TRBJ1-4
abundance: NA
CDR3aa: CASKDRGPEKLFF
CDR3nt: TGTGCCAGTAAGGACAGGGGACCTGAAAAACTGTTTTTT

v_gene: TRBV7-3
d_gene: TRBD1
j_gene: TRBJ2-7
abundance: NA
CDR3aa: CASSSGGTGTGPYEQYF
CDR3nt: TGTGCCAGCAGCTCCGGGGGAACCGGGACAGGACCCTACGAGCAGTACTTC

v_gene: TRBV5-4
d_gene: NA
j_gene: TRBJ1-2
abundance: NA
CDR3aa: CASSLGQSYGYTF
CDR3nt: TGTGCCAGCAGCTTAGGACAGAGCTATGGCTACACCTTC

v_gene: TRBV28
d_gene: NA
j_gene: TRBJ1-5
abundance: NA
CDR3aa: CASLGAEGSNQPQHF
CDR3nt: TGTGCCAGCCTCGGCGCCGAGGGCAGCAATCAGCCCCAGCATTTT

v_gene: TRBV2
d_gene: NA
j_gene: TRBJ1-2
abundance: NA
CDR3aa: CAGLGGDYGYTF
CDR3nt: TGTGCCGGACTAGGCGGAGACTATGGCTACACCTTC

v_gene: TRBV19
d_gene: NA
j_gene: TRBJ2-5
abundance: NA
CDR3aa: CATSPGAEETQYF
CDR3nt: TGTGCCACCTCTCCCGGAGCGGAGGAGACCCAGTACTTC

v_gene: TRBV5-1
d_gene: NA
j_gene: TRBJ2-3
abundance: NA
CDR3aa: CASSRGHHTDTQYF
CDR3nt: TGCGCCAGCAGCCGGGGACATCACACAGATACGCAGTATTTT

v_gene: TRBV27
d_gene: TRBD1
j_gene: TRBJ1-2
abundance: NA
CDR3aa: CASSRGQDYGYTF
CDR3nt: TGTGCCAGCAGTCGAGGACAGGACTATGGCTACACCTTC

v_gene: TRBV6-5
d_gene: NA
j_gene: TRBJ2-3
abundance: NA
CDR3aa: CASRRDFTDTQYF
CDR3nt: TGTGCCAGCAGAAGGGACTTCACAGATACGCAGTATTTT

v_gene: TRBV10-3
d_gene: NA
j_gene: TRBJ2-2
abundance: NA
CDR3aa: CAISVRPGPPTASPNTGELFF
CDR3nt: TGTGCCATCAGTGTCCGTCCCGGCCCACCCACGGCTAGCCCGAACACCGGGGAGCTGTTTTTT

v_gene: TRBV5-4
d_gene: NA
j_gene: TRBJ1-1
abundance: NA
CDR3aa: CASSLTGNTEAFF
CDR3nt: TGTGCCAGCAGCTTAACAGGGAACACTGAAGCTTTCTTT

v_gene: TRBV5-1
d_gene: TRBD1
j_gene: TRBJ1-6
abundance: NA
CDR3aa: CASSLGQLNSPLHF
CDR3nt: TGCGCCAGCAGTTTGGGACAGCTTAATTCACCCCTCCACTTT

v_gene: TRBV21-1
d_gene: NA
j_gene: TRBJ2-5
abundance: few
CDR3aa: CASSYSGPVAGGTQYF
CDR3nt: NA

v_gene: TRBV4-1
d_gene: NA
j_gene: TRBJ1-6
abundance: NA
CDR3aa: CASSHPYSPLHF
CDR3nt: TGCGCCAGCAGCCATCCCTATTCACCCCTCCACTTT

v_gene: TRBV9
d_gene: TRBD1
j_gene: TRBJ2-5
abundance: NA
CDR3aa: CASSVTGGETQYF
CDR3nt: TGTGCCAGCAGCGTGACAGGGGGTGAGACCCAGTACTTC

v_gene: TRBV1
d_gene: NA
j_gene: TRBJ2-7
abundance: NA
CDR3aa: CTSSQTSGAVYEQYF
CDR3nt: TGCACCAGCAGCCAGACTAGCGGGGCGGTCTACGAGCAGTACTTC

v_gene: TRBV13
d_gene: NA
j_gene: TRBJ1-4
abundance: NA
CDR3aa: CASSCRGFGSDYGLWAEKLFF
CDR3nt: TGTGCCAGCAGCTGTCGCGGGTTTGGGTCGGACTATGGTCTTTGGGCCGAAAAACTGTTTTTT

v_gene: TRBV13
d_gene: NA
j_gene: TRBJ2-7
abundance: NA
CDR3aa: CASSFSTSVGEQYF
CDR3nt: TGTGCCAGCAGCTTCTCGACTAGTGTAGGCGAGCAGTACTTC

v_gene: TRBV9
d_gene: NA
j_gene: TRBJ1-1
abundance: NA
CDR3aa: CASSEVGFPGVEAFF
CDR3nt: TGTGCCAGCAGCGAGGTCGGGTTTCCGGGAGTTGAAGCTTTCTTT

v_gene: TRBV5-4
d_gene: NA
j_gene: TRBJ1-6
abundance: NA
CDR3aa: CASSLGDRHSPLHF
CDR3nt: TGTGCCAGCAGCTTGGGTGACAGGCATTCACCCCTCCACTTT

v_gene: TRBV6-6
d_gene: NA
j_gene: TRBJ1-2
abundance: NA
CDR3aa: CASSTGGDYGYTF
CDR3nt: TGTGCCAGCAGTACTGGGGGGGACTATGGCTACACTTTC